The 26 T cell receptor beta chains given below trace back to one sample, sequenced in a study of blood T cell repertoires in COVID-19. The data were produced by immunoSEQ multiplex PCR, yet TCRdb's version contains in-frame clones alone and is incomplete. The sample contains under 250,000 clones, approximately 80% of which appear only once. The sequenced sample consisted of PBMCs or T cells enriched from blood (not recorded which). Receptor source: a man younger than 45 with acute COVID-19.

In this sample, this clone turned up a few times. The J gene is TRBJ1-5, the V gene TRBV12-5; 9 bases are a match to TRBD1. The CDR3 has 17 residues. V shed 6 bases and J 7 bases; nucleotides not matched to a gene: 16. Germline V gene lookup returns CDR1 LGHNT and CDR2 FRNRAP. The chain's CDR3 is CASGLLPPGQGGQPQHF. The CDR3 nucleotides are TGTGCTAGTGGACTCCTCCCTCCGGGACAGGGAGGCCAGCCCCAGCATTTT. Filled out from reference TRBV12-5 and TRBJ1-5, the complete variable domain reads DARVTQTPRHKVTEMGQEVTMRCQPILGHNTVFWYRQTMMQGLELLAYFRNRAPLDDSGMPKDRFSAEMPDATLATLKIQPSEPRDSAVYFCASGLLPPGQGGQPQHFGDGTRLSIL.

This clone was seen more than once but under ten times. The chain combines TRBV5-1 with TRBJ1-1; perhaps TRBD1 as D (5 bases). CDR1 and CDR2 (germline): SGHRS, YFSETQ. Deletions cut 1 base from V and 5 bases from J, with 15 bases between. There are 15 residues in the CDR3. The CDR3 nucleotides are TGCGCCAGCAGCTTGTGGGGTACGGGGGATACTGAAGCTTTCTTT. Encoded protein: CASSLWGTGDTEAFF. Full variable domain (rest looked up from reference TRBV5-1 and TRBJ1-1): KAGVTQTPRYLIKTRGQQVTLSCSPISGHRSVSWYQQTPGQGLQFLFEYFSETQRNKGNFPGRFSGRQFSNSRSEMNVSTLELGDSALYLCASSLWGTGDTEAFFGQGTRLTVV.

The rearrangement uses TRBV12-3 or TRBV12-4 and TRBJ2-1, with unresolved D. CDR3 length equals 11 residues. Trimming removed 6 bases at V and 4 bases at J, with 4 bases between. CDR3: CASSSYNEQFF. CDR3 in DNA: TGTGCCAGCAGCTCGTACAATGAGCAGTTCTTC.

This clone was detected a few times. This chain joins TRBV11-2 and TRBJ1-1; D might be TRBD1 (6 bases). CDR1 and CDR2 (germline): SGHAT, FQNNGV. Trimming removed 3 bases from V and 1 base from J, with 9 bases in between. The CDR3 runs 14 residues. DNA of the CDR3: TGTGCCAGCAGCTTTCGCAGGGGGAACACTGAAGCTTTCTTT. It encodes CASSFRRGNTEAFF.

CDR3 DNA: TGTGCCAGCAGCCCCATCGGGACAGGGGGCCGTGGCTACACCTTC. It yields the protein CASSPIGTGGRGYTF. V and J are TRBV7-2 and TRBJ1-2; 12 bases align to TRBD1. With V trimmed by 5 bases and J by 7 bases, 8 bases remained unmatched. Germline V gene data show CDR1 as SGHTA and CDR2 as FQGNSA. The CDR3 is made up of 15 amino acids. The full variable domain, in which reference TRBV7-2 and TRBJ1-2 provide the parts outside the CDR3, is GAGVSQSPSNKVTEKGKDVELRCDPISGHTALYWYRQSLGQGLEFLIYFQGNSAPDKSGLPSDRFSAERTGGSVSTLTIQRTQQEDSAVYLCASSPIGTGGRGYTFGSGTRLTVV.

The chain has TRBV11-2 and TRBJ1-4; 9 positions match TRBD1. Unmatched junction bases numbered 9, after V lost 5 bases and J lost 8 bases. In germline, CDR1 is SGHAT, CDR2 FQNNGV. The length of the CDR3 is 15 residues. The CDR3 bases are TGTGCCAGCAGCGCCACCGGGACAGGGAGGGAAAAACTGTTTTTT. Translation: CASSATGTGREKLFF. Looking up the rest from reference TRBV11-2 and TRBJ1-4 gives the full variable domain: EAGVAQSPRYKIIEKRQSVAFWCNPISGHATLYWYQQILGQGPKLLIQFQNNGVVDDSQLPKDRFSAERLKGVDSTLKIQPAKLEDSAVYLCASSATGTGREKLFFGSGTQLSVL.

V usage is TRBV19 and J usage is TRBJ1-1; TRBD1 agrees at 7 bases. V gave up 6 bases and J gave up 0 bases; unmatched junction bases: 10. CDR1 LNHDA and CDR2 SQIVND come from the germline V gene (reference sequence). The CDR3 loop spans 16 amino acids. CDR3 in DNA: TGTGCCAGTAGCCTCGGACAGGCCCATATGAACACTGAAGCTTTCTTT. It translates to CASSLGQAHMNTEAFF.

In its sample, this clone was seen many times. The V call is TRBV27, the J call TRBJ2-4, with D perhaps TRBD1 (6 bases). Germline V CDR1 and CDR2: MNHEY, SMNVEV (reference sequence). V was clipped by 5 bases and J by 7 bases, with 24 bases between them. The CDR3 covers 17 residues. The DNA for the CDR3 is TGTGCCAGCAGTACAGTTGAAGGTACAGGGCCGAGTAACATTCAGTACTTC. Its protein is CASSTVEGTGPSNIQYF.

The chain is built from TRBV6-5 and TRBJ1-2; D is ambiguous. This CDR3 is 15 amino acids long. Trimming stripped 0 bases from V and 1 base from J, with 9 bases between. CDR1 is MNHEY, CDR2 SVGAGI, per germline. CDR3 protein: CASSYSIQFNYGYTF. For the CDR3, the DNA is TGTGCCAGCAGTTACTCAATTCAATTTAACTATGGCTACACCTTC.

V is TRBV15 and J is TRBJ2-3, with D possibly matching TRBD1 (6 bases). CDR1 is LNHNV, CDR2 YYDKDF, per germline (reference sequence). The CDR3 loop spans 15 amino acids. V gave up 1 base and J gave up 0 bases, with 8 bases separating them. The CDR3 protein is CATSRGQVSTDTQYF. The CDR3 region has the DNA TGTGCCACCAGCAGAGGACAGGTTAGCACAGATACGCAGTATTTT.

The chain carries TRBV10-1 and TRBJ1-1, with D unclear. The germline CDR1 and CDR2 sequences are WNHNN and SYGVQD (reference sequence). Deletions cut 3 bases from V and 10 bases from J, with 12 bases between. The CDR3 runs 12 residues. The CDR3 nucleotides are TGCGCCAGCAGTGAACCGGGGAGGCCAGCTTTCTTT. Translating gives CASSEPGRPAFF.

This CDR3 is CASSLLGGGREGWGYTF. The CDR3 DNA sequence: TGTGCCAGCAGTTTATTGGGCGGTGGCAGGGAGGGATGGGGCTACACCTTC. The chain is built from TRBV28 and TRBJ1-2; D may be TRBD1 (5 bases). This CDR3 is built from 17 residues. V was shortened by 1 base and J by 8 bases, with 23 bases between the two germline ends. Germline loops: CDR1 MDHEN, CDR2 SYDVKM.

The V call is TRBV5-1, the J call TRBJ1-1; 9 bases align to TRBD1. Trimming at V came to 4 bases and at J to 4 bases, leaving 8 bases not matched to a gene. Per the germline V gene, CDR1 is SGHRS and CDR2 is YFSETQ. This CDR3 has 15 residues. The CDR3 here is CASSQGDRVTTEAFF. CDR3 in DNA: TGCGCCAGCAGCCAAGGGGACAGGGTGACCACTGAAGCTTTCTTT.

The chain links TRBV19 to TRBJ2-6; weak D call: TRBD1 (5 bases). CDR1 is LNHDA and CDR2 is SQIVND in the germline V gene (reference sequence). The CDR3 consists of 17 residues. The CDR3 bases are TGTACCCCCACAATAGGGGTCTCCCTTTCTGGGGCCAACGTCCTGACTTTC. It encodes CTPTIGVSLSGANVLTF.

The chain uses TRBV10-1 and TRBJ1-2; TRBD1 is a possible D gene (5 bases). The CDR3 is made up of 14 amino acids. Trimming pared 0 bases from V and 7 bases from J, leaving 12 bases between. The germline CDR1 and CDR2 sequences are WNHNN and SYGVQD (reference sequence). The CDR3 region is CASSESAGVGGYTF. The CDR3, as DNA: TGCGCCAGCAGTGAGTCTGCGGGGGTCGGTGGCTACACCTTC.

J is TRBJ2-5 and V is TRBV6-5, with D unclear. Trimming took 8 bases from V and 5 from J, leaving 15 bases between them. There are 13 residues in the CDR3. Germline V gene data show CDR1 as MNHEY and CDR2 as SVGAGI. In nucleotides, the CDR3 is TGTGCCAGCTCGACTCTGGTGGGTGAGACCCAGTACTTC. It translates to CASSTLVGETQYF.

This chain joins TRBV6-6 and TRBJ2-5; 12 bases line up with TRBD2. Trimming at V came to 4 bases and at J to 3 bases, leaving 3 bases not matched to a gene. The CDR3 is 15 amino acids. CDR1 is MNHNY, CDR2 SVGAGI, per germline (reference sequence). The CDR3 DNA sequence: TGTGCCAGCAGTTTTTCTAGCGGGGGGGAAGAGACCCAGTACTTC. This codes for CASSFSSGGEETQYF.

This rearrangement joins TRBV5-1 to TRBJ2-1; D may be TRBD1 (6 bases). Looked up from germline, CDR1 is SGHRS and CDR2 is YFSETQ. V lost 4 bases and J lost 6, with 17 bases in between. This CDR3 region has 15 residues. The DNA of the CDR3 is TGCGCCAGCAGCCCTGTCGAGACAGGCGTCAATGAGCAGTTCTTC. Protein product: CASSPVETGVNEQFF. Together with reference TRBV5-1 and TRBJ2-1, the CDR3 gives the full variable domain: KAGVTQTPRYLIKTRGQQVTLSCSPISGHRSVSWYQQTPGQGLQFLFEYFSETQRNKGNFPGRFSGRQFSNSRSEMNVSTLELGDSALYLCASSPVETGVNEQFFGPGTRLTVL.

CDR3 sequence (DNA): TGTGCCAGCAGCCTCCAGGGCGGCACTAATGAAAAACTGTTTTTT. Amino acid sequence: CASSLQGGTNEKLFF. The chain links TRBV13 to TRBJ1-4; TRBD1 is a possible D gene (5 bases). There are 15 residues in the CDR3. Germline V gene lookup returns CDR1 PRHDT and CDR2 FYEKMQ (reference sequence). Trimming stripped 5 bases from V and 2 bases from J, with 12 bases between.

As DNA, the CDR3 is TGTGCCAGCAGTGACTCGGGACAGGGGGCAGATACGCAGTATTTT. Its translation: CASSDSGQGADTQYF. The chain uses TRBV6-4 and TRBJ2-3, with 11 bases identical to TRBD1. V lost 0 bases to trimming and J lost 4 bases; unmatched junction nucleotides: 0. Per the germline V gene, CDR1 is MRHNA and CDR2 is SNTAGT. This CDR3 has 15 amino acids.

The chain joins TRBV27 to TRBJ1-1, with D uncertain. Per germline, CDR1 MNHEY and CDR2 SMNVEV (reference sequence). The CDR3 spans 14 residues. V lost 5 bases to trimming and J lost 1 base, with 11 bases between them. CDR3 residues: CASSLGMGNTEAFF. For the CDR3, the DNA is TGTGCCAGCAGTCTCGGGATGGGGAACACTGAAGCTTTCTTT.

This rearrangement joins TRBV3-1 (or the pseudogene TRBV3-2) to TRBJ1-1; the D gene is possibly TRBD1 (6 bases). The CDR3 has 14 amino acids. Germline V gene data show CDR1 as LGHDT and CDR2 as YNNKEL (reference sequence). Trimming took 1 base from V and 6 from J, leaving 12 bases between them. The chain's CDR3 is CASSQAVGQSEAFF. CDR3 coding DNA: TGTGCCAGCAGCCAAGCCGTTGGACAGTCTGAAGCTTTCTTT.

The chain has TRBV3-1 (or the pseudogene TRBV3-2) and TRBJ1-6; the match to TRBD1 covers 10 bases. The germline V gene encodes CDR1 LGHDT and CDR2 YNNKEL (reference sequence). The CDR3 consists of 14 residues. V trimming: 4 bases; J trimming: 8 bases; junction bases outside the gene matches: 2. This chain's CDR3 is CASSRQGAHSPLHF. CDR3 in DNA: TGTGCCAGCAGCCGACAGGGGGCTCATTCACCCCTCCACTTT.

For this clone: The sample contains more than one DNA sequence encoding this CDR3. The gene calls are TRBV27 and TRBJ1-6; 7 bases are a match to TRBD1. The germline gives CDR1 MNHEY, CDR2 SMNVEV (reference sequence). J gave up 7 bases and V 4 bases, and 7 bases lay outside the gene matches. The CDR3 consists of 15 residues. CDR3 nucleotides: TGTGCCAGCAGTTCTCCGGGACAGTTGAATTCACCCCTCCACTTT. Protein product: CASSSPGQLNSPLHF.

Written as DNA, the CDR3 is TGTGCCAGCAGCAAAGCGGACGGATCGGGGTATATCGGGGGTTCCTATGGCTACACCTTC. Encoded protein: CASSKADGSGYIGGSYGYTF. The chain carries TRBV21-1 and TRBJ1-2. TRBV21-1 is a pseudogene. The CDR3 extends over 20 amino acids.

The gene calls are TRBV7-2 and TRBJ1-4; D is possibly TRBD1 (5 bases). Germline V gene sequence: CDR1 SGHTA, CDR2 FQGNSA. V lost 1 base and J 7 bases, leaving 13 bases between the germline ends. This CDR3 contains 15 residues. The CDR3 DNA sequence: TGTGCCAGCAGCTTAGTGGCGGGGCGCGGTGAAAAACTGTTTTTT. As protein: CASSLVAGRGEKLFF.